One sample yielded the 11 T cell receptor beta chains listed below, sequenced in a study of T-cell memory formation after mild COVID-19. In TCRdb, the 5' RACE reads were re-called with MiXCR into one record per CDR3 protein. The sample lists approximately 400,000 distinct CDR3 sequences, around 17% occurring once. The sample comprised PBMCs or a T cell subset sorted from them (not recorded which). These receptors all come from a man aged 18 to 30 who had mild COVID-19 (a few samples of this study predate the infection). Cell type and time point are not known.

V and J are TRBV28 and TRBJ1-2, with unresolved D. Germline V gene data show CDR1 as MDHEN and CDR2 as SYDVKM. Trimming pared 4 bases from V and 1 base from J, leaving 16 bases between. The CDR3 contains 16 residues. The CDR3 DNA sequence: TGTGCCAGCAGTTCTCCCAGGACTTCAGTTAACTATGGCTACACCTTC. Protein sequence: CASSSPRTSVNYGYTF.

CDR3 nucleotides: TGTGCCAGCAGCTTAGAGCCAGGGGGCGGCATAGGAGGCTACACCTTC. Its protein is CASSLEPGGGIGGYTF. The chain links TRBV11-2 to TRBJ1-2, with 8 bases aligning to TRBD1. The CDR3 totals 16 residues. V dropped 0 bases and J dropped 8; count of bases not matched to a gene: 11. Germline lookup yields CDR1 SGHAT and CDR2 FQNNGV.

The chain has TRBV7-9 and TRBJ1-2; no firm D call. From germline, CDR1 is SEHNR and CDR2 FQNEAQ (reference sequence). The CDR3 extends over 15 amino acids. With 5 bases removed from V and 8 bases from J, the gap between germline ends came to 21 bases. CDR3 sequence: CASSPPNGPQTGYTF. CDR3 in DNA: TGTGCCAGCAGCCCACCCAACGGGCCGCAAACGGGCTACACCTTC.

The chain couples TRBV18 to TRBJ1-6; 7 bases agree with TRBD1. Trimming took 8 bases from V and 8 from J; bases not matched to a gene: 6. This CDR3 contains 13 residues. Germline CDR1 reads KGHSH; CDR2 reads LQKENI. The CDR3 coding sequence is TGTGCCAGCGCAAGGGACAGCGATTCACCCCTCCACTTT. The encoded protein is CASARDSDSPLHF.

This clonotype occurred a few times. The chain recombines TRBV6-2 or TRBV6-3 with TRBJ2-3; 10 nucleotides line up with TRBD2. This CDR3 is 18 amino acids long. Losses at the gene ends were 4 bases for V and 6 bases for J; bases not matched to a gene: 16. Per the germline V gene, CDR1 is MNHEY and CDR2 is SVGEGT. CDR3 residues: CASSSPGVAGGLTDTQYF. CDR3 sequence (DNA): TGTGCCAGCAGTTCCCCGGGAGTAGCGGGGGGCTTAACGGATACGCAGTATTTT.

This clonotype appeared a few times. The rearrangement links TRBV7-2 to TRBJ1-5; perhaps TRBD1 as D (5 bases). Germline CDR1 reads SGHTA; CDR2 reads FQGNSA. This CDR3 has 16 residues. The V end lost 1 base, the J end lost 6 bases, and 16 bases lay between the germline ends. The CDR3 is CASSLEGGSQGQPQHF. In DNA form, the CDR3 reads TGTGCCAGCAGCTTAGAAGGCGGCAGCCAGGGTCAGCCCCAGCATTTT.

A few counts support this clonotype. The chain uses TRBV12-3 or TRBV12-4 and TRBJ1-2, with D possibly being TRBD1 (6 bases). The CDR3 sequence is 13 residues long. V was trimmed by 6 bases and J by 6 bases, leaving 14 bases between them. The CDR3 DNA follows: TGTGCCAGCAGGCAGGGGTGGAGTGATGGCTACACCTTC. Encoded protein: CASRQGWSDGYTF.

The CDR3 DNA sequence: TGCAGTGCTAGTGCGGGACATACTATGAACACTGAAGCTTTCTTT. Translation gives CSASAGHTMNTEAFF. J is TRBJ1-1 and V is TRBV20-1, with a tentative D call TRBD1 (6 bases). V shed 3 bases and J shed 0 bases, with 14 bases lying between them. The CDR3 has 15 residues. In germline, CDR1 is DFQATT, CDR2 SNEGSKA (reference sequence).

This clonotype was seen a handful of times. The J gene is TRBJ1-5, the V gene TRBV4-2; no clear D gene. Germline V CDR1 and CDR2: LGHNA, YNFKEQ. The ends were cut back, 0 bases at V and 4 bases at J, with 10 bases in the middle. CDR3 length: 15 residues. CDR3 nucleotide sequence: TGTGCCAGCAGCCAAGATACCGTCGGGAATCAGCCCCAGCATTTT. Translating it yields CASSQDTVGNQPQHF.

This clonotype was detected a few times. This sequence joins TRBV24-1 and TRBJ2-3; the match to TRBD1 covers 8 bases. Looked up from germline, CDR1 is KGHDR and CDR2 is SFDVKD. With 4 bases clipped from V and 5 bases from J, the junction kept 7 bases outside the gene matches. This CDR3 is built from 15 residues. CDR3 in amino acids: CATSDVRGPGDTQYF. CDR3 DNA: TGTGCCACCAGTGACGTCAGGGGGCCGGGAGATACGCAGTATTTT.

The chain combines TRBV29-1 with TRBJ1-2; D possibly corresponds to TRBD1 (6 bases). The V end lost 0 bases, the J end lost 5 bases, and 7 bases lay between the germline ends. The CDR3 runs to 12 residues. Germline V gene lookup returns CDR1 SQVTM and CDR2 ANQGSEA. The CDR3, as DNA: TGCAGCGTTGAAGAGGGGGCATATGGCTACACCTTC. Protein product: CSVEEGAYGYTF.